This T cell receptor beta chain was found in a study of T cell responses to AZD1222 COVID-19 vaccine. Overall study results and limits: Close to half of all spike-specific TCRs reportedly target regions of the variants that are unmutated. Regions 160-218 and 743-854 held dominance among vaccine-associated CD4 TCRs, which spanned spike. The number of AZD1222 recipients seropositive at baseline was only five to seven.

The repertoire was sequenced with immunoSEQ multiplex PCR; TCRdb's copy has only in-frame clones and lacks some. This table holds under 200,000 clones, about 88% found once. The ends lost 7 bases at V and 10 bases at J; junction bases unmatched: 7. The germline V gene has CDR1 MDHEN and CDR2 SYDVKM. This CDR3 has 12 amino acids. As for this clone: Antigen: not known.

J is TRBJ2-1 and V is TRBV28; 7 bases fit TRBD2. Sequencing used peripheral blood, obtained on day 0 of AZD1222 vaccination. The sequence was collected from an adult in good health. CDR3 amino acids: CASTPGGREQFF. The CDR3 DNA sequence: TGTGCCAGCACCCCGGGAGGCAGGGAGCAGTTCTTC. Complete variable domain (other parts from reference TRBV28 and TRBJ2-1): DVKVTQSSRYLVKRTGEKVFLECVQDMDHENMFWYRQDPGLGLRLIYFSYDVKMKEKGDIPEGYSVSREKKERFSLILESASTNQTSMYLCASTPGGREQFFGPGTRLTVL.